This T cell receptor beta chain was sequenced for a study of OX40 agonist ivuxolimab in advanced cancers. Points from the study as a whole: Expanded clones tended on average to be more numerous among CD8+ T cells than CD4+.

The length of the CDR3 is 13 residues. V was cut by 5 bases and J by 6 bases, with 11 bases left in between. Per the germline V gene, CDR1 is SGHTA and CDR2 is FQGNSA. With regard to this clone: What it recognizes is unknown.

TCRdb's copy holds only in-frame clones and misses some; the assay was immunoSEQ multiplex PCR. The table includes some 150,000 clones, about 93% detected once. This chain links TRBV7-2 with TRBJ1-5, with D unclear. The source is an adult with an advanced solid tumor such as melanoma, head and neck, liver or kidney cancer. Sequences were derived from CD4+ or CD8+ T cells sorted from blood, sampled in a trial of the OX40 agonist ivuxolimab. The CDR3 is CASSTEEGQPQHF. Written as DNA, the CDR3 is TGTGCCAGCAGCACCGAAGAGGGTCAGCCCCAGCATTTT.